This T cell receptor beta chain comes out of a study of vaccination effects on CD4 cells after COVID-19. Pools of viral peptides were used by the ViraFEST assay to expand antigen-specific CD4+ T cells ahead of sequencing. Subsequent to a culture period of approximately 11 days, CD4+ T cells were isolated. Absence of prior SARS-CoV-2 infection characterized the vaccine recipients, who showed negative nucleocapsid antibodies. Sequencing was performed with immunoSEQ multiplex PCR; in TCRdb, only in-frame clones are kept and a portion is missing. The data hold some 69,000 clones, with 70% to 80% observed a single time. This clone appeared once. What it recognizes is unknown. This sample comprised CD4+ T cells from PBMCs cultured with HCoV-NL63 spike peptides, obtained before COVID-19 vaccination. The source of this sequence is a human donor who received a COVID-19 vaccine.

The DNA of the CDR3 is TGTGCCAGCAGCTTAACGGTAACCACTGAAGCTTTCTTT. Translating gives CASSLTVTTEAFF. The chain is built from TRBV11-2 and TRBJ1-1; D remains ambiguous. The CDR3 is made up of 13 amino acids. The V gene lost 2 bases and the J gene lost 4 bases, with 8 bases spanning the gap. Germline V gene sequence: CDR1 SGHAT, CDR2 FQNNGV. The full variable domain, rest sourced from reference TRBV11-2 and TRBJ1-1, is EAGVAQSPRYKIIEKRQSVAFWCNPISGHATLYWYQQILGQGPKLLIQFQNNGVVDDSQLPKDRFSAERLKGVDSTLKIQPAKLEDSAVYLCASSLTVTTEAFFGQGTRLTVV.